This T cell receptor (beta chain) derives from a study of tumor-infiltrating lymphocytes in primary liver carcinoma. Reverse transcription of about 0.5 ug total RNA with a constant-region primer produced TCR beta cDNA. ARM-PCR was slightly modified, and three nested multiplex PCR rounds with it gave rise to the TCR beta libraries. Use of TRBV1-TRBV30 forward primers with a C-beta reverse primer characterized the first two PCR rounds, which lasted around 9 cycles each. Each CDR3 protein gets one entry after TCRdb re-called the multiplex PCR reads with MiXCR. The table shows about 180,000 distinct CDR3 sequences, with about 55% occurring only once. This clonotype was counted only a few times. Germline DNA was extracted too, while blood RNA derived from unsorted whole blood. The study enrolled treatment-naive patients with chronic HBV infection. It was before surgery that four milliliters of peripheral blood were collected.

Unmatched junction bases numbered 9, after V lost 4 bases and J lost 8 bases. Germline-derived CDR1 and CDR2 are SGHDT and YYEEEE. The CDR3 sequence is 15 residues long. Source material: peripheral blood. This clonotype originated in a man in his forties with primary liver carcinoma and hepatitis B virus infection. The J gene is TRBJ1-4, the V gene TRBV5-6; 9 bases match TRBD1. The CDR3 coding sequence is TGTGCCAGCAGCCTAAGGACAGGGGCAGTGGAAAAACTGTTTTTT. As protein: CASSLRTGAVEKLFF.